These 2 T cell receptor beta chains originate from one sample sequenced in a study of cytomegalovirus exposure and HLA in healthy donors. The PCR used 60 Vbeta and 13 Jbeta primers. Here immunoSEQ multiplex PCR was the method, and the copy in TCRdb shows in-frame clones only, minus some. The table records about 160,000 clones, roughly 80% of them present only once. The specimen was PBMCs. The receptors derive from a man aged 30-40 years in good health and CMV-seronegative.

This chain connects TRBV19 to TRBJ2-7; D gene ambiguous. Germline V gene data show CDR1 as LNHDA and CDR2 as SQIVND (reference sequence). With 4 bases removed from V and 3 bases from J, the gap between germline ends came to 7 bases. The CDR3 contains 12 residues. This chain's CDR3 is CASSSPYYEQYF. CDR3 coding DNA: TGTGCCAGTAGTAGTCCCTACTACGAGCAGTACTTC.

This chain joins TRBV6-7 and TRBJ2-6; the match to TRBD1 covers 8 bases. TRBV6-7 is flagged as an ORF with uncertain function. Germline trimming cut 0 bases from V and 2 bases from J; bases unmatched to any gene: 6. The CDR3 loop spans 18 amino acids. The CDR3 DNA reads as TGTGCCAGCAGTTACTCGCCGGACAGGGACCCTGGGGCCAACGTCCTGACTTTC. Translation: CASSYSPDRDPGANVLTF.